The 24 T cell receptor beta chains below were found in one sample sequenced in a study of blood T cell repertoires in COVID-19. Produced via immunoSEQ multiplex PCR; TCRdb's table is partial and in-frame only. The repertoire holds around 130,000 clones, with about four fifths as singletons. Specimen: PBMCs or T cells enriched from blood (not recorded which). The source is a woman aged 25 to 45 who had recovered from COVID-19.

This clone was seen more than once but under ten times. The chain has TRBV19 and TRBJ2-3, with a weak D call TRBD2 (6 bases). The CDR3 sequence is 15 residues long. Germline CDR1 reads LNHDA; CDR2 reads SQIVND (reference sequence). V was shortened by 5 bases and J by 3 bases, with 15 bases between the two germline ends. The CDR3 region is CASSSEGGSTDTQYF. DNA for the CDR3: TGTGCCAGTAGTTCAGAAGGAGGGTCGACAGATACGCAGTATTTT.

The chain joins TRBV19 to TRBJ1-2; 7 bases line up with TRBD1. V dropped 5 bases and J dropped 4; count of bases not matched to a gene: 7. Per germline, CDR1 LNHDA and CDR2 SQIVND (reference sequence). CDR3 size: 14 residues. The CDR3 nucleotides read TGTGCCAGTAGTGCCACGACAGGGTTCTATGGCTACACCTTC. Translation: CASSATTGFYGYTF. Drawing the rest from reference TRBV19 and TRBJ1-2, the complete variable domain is DGGITQSPKYLFRKEGQNVTLSCEQNLNHDAMYWYRQDPGQGLRLIYYSQIVNDFQKGDIAEGYSVSREKKESFPLTVTSAQKNPTAFYLCASSATTGFYGYTFGSGTRLTVV.

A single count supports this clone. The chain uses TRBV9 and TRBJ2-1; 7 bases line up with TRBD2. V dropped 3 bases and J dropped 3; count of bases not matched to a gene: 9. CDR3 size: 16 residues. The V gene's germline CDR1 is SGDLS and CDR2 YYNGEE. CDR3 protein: CASSARNLADYNEQFF. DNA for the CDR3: TGTGCCAGCAGCGCCCGAAACCTAGCGGACTACAATGAGCAGTTCTTC.

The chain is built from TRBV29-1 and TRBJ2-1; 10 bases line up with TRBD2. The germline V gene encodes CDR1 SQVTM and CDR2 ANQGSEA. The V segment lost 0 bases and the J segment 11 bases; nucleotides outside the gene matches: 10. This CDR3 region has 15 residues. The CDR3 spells CSVEDLGLAGGKQFF. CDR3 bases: TGCAGCGTTGAAGACTTGGGCTTAGCGGGAGGTAAGCAGTTCTTC.

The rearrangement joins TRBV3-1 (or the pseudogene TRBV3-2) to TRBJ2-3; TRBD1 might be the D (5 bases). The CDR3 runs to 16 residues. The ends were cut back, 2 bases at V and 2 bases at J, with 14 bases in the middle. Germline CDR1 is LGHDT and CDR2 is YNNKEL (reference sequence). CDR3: CASSQKRGFPTDTQYF. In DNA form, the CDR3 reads TGTGCCAGCAGCCAAAAAAGGGGTTTTCCCACAGATACGCAGTATTTT.

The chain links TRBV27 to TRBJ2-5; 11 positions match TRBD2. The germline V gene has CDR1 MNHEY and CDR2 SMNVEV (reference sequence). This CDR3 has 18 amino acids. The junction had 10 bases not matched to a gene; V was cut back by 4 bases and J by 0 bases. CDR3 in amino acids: CASSYIGTSGPYQETQYF. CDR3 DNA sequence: TGTGCCAGCAGTTACATCGGGACTAGCGGTCCTTACCAAGAGACCCAGTACTTC.

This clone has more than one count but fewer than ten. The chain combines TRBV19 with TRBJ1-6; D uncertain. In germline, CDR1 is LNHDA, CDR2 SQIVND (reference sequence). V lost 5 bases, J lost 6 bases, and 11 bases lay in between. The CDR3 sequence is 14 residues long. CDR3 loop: CASSRREANSPLHF. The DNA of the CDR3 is TGTGCCAGTAGTCGGAGGGAGGCTAATTCACCCCTCCACTTT.

In DNA, the CDR3 is TGTGCCTGGGGGACAGCGAACACTGAAGCTTTCTTT. This gives the protein CAWGTANTEAFF. This chain joins TRBV30 and TRBJ1-1; 7 bases line up with TRBD1. CDR1 and CDR2 (germline): GTSNPN, SVGIG (reference sequence). The CDR3 consists of 12 residues. V lost 5 bases to trimming and J lost 1 base; unmatched junction nucleotides: 1.

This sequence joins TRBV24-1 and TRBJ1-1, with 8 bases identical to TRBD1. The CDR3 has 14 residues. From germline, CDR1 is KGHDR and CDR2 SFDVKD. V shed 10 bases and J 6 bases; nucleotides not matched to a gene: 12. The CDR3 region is CATIGGQVPSEAFF. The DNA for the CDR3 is TGTGCCACTATTGGGGGACAGGTACCTTCTGAAGCTTTCTTT.

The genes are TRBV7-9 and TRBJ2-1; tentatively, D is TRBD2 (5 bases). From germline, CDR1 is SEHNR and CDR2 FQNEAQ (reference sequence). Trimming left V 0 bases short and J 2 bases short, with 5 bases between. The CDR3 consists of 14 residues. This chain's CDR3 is CASSLARAYNEQFF. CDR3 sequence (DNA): TGTGCCAGCAGCTTAGCGCGGGCCTACAATGAGCAGTTCTTC.

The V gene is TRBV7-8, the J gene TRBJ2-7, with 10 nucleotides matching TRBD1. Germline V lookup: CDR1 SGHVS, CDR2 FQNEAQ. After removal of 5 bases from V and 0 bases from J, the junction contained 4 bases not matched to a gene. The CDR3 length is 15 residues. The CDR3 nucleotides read TGTGCCAGCAGCCGTCGGGACAGGGGCTCCTACGAGCAGTACTTC. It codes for CASSRRDRGSYEQYF.

The CDR3 DNA is TGTGCCAGCTCGTCAAGACAGGACACAGATACGCAGTATTTT. Translating gives CASSSRQDTDTQYF. The chain couples TRBV18 to TRBJ2-3, with D maybe TRBD1 (6 bases). CDR3 length: 14 residues. The V gene's germline CDR1 is KGHSH and CDR2 LQKENI. The V end was cut by 6 bases, the J end by 2 bases, with 12 bases between.

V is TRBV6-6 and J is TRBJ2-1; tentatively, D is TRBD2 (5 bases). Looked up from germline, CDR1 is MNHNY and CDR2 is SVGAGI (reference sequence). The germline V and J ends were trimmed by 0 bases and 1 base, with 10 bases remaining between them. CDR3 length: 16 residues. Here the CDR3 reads CASSYSKSGSYNEQFF. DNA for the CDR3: TGTGCCAGCAGTTACTCGAAGTCGGGGTCCTACAATGAGCAGTTCTTC.

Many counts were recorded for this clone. DNA for the CDR3: TGTGCCAGCTCAGTCGGACAGGGGAGCACAGATACGCAGTATTTT. Translating it yields CASSVGQGSTDTQYF. The J gene is TRBJ2-3, the V gene TRBV18; 9 positions match TRBD1. The CDR3 has 15 amino acids. Germline V gene data show CDR1 as KGHSH and CDR2 as LQKENI. Losses at the gene ends were 5 bases for V and 0 bases for J; bases not matched to a gene: 3.

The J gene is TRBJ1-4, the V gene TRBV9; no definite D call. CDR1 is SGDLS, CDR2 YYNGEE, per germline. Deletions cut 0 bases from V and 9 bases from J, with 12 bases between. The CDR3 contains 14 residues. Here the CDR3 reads CASSVATHSKKLFF. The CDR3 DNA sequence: TGTGCCAGCAGCGTAGCTACGCACAGCAAAAAACTGTTTTTT.

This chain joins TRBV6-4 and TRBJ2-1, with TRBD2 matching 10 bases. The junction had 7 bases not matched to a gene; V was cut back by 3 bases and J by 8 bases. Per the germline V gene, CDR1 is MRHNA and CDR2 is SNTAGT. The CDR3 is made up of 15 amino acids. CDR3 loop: CASSEGGLATDEQFF. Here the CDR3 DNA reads TGTGCCAGCAGTGAGGGGGGACTAGCGACCGATGAGCAGTTCTTC.

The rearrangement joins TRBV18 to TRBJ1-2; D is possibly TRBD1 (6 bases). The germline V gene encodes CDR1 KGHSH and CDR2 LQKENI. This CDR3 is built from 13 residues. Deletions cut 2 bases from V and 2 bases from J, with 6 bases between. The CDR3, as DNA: TGTGCCAGCTCACCAACAGGGAACTATGGCTACACCTTC. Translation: CASSPTGNYGYTF.

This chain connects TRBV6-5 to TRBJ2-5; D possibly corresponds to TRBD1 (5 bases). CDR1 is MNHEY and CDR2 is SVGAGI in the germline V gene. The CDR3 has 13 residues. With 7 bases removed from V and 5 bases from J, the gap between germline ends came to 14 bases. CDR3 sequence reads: CASTPQGRETQYF. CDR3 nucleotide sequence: TGTGCCAGCACCCCCCAGGGTCGGGAGACCCAGTACTTC.

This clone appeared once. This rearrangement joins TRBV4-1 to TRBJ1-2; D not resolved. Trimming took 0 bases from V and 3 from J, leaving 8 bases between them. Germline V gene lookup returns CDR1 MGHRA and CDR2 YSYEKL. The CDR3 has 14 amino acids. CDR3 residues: CASSQDAVDYGYTF. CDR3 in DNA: TGCGCCAGCAGCCAAGATGCGGTTGACTATGGCTACACCTTC.

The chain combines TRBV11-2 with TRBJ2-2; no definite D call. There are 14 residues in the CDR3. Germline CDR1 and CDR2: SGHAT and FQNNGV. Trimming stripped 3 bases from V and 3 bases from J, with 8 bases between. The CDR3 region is CASSFGSYTGELFF. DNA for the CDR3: TGTGCCAGCAGCTTTGGTAGTTACACCGGGGAGCTGTTTTTT.

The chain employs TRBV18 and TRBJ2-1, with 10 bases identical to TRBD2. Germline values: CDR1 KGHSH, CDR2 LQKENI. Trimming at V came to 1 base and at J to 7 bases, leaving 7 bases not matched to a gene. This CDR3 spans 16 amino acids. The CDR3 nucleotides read TGTGCCAGCTCACCACGTTCTATAGCGGGAGGTAATGAGCAGTTCTTC. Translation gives CASSPRSIAGGNEQFF.

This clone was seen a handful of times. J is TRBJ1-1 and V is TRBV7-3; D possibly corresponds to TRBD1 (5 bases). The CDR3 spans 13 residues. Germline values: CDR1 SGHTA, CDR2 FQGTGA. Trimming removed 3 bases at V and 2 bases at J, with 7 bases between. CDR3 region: CASSFGTNTEAFF. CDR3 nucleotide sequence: TGTGCCAGCAGCTTTGGGACTAACACTGAAGCTTTCTTT.

The CDR3 bases are TGTGCCAGCAGCGTCCGGACAGGGTACAATCAGCCCCAGCATTTT. Its protein is CASSVRTGYNQPQHF. The J gene is TRBJ1-5, the V gene TRBV5-8, with TRBD1 matching over 8 bases. Germline V gene lookup returns CDR1 SGHTS and CDR2 YDEGEE. The J segment lost 3 bases and the V segment lost 4 bases, leaving 6 bases of the junction unmatched. This CDR3 is built from 15 residues.

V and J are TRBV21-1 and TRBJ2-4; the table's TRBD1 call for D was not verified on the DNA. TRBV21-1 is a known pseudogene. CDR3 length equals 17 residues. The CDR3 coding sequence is TGTGCCAGCAGCAAAAGCCCCACAGGGGGCGACCTTCACATTCAGTACTTC. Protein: CASSKSPTGGDLHIQYF.